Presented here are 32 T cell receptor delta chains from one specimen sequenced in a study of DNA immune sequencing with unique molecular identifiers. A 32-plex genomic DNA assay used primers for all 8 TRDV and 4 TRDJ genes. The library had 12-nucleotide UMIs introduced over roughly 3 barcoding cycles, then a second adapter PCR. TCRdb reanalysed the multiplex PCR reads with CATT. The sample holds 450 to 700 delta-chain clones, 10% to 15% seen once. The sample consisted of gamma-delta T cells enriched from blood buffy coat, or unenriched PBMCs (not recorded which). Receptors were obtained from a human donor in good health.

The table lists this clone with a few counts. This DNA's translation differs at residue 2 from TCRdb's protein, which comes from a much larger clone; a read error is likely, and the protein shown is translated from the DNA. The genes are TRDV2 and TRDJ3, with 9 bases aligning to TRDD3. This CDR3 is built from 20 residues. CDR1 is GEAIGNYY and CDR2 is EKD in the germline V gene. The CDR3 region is CSCDPIVLGESSWDTRQMFF. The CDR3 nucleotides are TGTTCCTGTGATCCCATTGTACTGGGGGAAAGCTCCTGGGACACCCGACAGATGTTTTTC.

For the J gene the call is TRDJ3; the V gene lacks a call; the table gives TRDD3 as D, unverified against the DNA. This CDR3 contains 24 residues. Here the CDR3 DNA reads TGTGCCTGTGACACCCGATACTCCTACAGTCGATCTACTGGGGGAACCTGGGACACCCGACAGATGTTTTTC. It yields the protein CACDTRYSYSRSTGGTWDTRQMFF.

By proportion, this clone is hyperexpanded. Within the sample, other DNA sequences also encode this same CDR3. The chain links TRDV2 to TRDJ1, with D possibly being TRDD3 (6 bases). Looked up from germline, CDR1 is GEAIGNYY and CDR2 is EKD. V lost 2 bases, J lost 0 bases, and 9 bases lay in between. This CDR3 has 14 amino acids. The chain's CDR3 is CACDKVGDTDKLIF. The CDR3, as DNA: TGTGCCTGTGACAAAGTGGGGGACACCGATAAACTCATCTTT.

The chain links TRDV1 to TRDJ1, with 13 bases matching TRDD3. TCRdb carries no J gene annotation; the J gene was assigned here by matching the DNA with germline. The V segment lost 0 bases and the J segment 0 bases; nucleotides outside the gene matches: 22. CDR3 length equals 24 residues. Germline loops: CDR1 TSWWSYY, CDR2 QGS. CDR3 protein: CALGELEPRRSTGGYVGYTDKLIF. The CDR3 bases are TGTGCTCTTGGGGAACTAGAGCCTAGACGATCAACTGGGGGATACGTGGGGTACACCGATAAACTCATCTTT.

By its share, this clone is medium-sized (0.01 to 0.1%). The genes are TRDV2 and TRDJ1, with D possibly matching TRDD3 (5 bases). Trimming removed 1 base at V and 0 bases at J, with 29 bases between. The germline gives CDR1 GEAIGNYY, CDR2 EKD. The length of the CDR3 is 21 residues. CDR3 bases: TGTGCCTGTGACACTCTTCTTTCCCATTATACTGGCAGCCCGTACACCGATAAACTCATCTTT. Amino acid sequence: CACDTLLSHYTGSPYTDKLIF.

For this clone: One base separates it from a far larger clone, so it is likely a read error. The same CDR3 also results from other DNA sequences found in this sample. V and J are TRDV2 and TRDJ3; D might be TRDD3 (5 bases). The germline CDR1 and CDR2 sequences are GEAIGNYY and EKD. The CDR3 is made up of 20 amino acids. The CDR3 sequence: CACDTLGTTNGSWDTRQMFF. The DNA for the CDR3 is TGTGCCTGTGACACCTTGGGGACCACGAACGGCTCCTGGGACACCCGGCAGATGTTTTTC.

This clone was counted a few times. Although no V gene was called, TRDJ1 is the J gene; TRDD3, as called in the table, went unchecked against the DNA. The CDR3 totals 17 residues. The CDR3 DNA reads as TGTGCTCTTGGGGAACTTTATATTTTCCACGTCACCGATAAACTCATCTTT. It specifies CALGELYIFHVTDKLIF.

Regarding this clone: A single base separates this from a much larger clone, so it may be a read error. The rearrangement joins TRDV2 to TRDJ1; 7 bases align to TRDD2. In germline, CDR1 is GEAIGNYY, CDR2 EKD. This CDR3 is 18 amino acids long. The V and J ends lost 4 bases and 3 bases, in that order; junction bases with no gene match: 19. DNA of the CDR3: TGTGCCTGTGAAACCGTTCCTACTGCGTTGGCAGTTTCCGATAAACTCATCTTT. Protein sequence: CACETVPTALAVSDKLIF.

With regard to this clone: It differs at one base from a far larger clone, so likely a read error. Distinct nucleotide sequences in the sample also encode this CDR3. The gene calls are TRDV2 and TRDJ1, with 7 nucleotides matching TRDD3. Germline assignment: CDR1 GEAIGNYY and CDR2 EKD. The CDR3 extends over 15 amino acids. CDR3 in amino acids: CACDLLGTDTDKLIF. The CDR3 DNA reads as TGTGCTTGTGACCTACTGGGGACAGACACCGATAAACTCATCTTT.

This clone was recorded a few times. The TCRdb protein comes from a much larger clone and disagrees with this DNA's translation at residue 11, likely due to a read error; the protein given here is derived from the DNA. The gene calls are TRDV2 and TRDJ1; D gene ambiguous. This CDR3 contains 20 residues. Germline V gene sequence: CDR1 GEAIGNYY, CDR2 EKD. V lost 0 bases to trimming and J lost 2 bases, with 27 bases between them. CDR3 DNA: TGTGCCTGTGACACCCTACGGGCGGTAGGGGTCAAAGGGCTTACCGATAAACTCATCTTT. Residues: CACDTLRAVGVKGLTDKLIF.

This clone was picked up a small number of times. In DNA form, the CDR3 reads TGTGCTCTTGGGGAACGCTCCCGACCCCCCTGGGATACCGATAAACTCATCTTT. It specifies CALGERSRPPWDTDKLIF. No V gene call was produced; the J gene was TRDJ1; TRDD3, the D gene given by the table, was not confirmed from the DNA. The CDR3 is 18 amino acids.

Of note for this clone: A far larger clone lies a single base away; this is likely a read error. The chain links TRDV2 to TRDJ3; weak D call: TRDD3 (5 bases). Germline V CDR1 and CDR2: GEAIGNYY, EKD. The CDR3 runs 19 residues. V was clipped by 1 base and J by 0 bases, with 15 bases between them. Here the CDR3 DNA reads TGTGCCTGTGACACGGGGGGGCTAGGGAGCTCCTGGGACACCCGACAGATGTTTTTC. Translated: CACDTGGLGSSWDTRQMFF.

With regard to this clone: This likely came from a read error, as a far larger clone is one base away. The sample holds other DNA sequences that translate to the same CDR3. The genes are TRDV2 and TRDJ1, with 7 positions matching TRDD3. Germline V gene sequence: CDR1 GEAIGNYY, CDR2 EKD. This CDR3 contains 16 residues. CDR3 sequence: CACDPLGVTNTDKLIF. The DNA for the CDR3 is TGTGCTTGTGACCCCCTGGGGGTTACAAACACCGATAAACTCATCTTT.

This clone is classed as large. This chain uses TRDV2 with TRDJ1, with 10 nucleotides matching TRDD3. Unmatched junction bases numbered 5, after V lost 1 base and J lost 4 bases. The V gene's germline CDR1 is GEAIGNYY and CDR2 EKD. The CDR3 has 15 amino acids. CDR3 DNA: TGTGCCTGTGACACGCTGGGGGATAAGGACGATAAACTCATCTTT. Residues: CACDTLGDKDDKLIF.

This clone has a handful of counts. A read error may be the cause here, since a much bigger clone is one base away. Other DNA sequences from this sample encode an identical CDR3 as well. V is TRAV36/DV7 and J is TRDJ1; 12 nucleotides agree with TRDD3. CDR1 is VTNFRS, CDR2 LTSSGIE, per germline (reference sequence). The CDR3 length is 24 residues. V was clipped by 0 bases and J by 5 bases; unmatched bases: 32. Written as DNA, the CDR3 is TGTGCTGTGGAGGCTTCTTTCCTACCTATTCGTACTGGGGGATACTCGTCCATCGCTGATAAACTCATCTTT. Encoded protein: CAVEASFLPIRTGGYSSIADKLIF.

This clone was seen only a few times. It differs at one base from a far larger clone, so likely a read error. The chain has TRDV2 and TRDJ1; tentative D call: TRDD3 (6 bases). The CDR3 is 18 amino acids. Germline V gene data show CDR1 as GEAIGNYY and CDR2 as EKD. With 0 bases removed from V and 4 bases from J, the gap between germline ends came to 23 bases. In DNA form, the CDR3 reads TGTGCCTGTGACACCGTAACCACACTGTGGGATAATGGCGATAAACTCATCTTT. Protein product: CACDTVTTLWDNGDKLIF.

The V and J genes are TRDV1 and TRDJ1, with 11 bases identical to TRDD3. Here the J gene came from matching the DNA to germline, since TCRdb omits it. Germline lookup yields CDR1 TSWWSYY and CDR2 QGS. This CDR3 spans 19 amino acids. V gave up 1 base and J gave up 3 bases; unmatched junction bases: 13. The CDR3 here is CALGEPSPDWGIGADKLIF. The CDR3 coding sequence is TGTGCTCTTGGGGAACCTTCCCCTGACTGGGGGATAGGGGCCGATAAACTCATCTTT.

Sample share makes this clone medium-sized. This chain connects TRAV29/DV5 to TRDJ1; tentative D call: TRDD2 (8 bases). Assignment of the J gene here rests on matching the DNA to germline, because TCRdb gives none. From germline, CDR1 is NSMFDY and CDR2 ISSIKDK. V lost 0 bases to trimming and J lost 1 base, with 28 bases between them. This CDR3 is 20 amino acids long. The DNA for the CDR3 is TGTGCAGCAAGCGTCTTCCTACCTCTAGTAGGGGATAGGGGCACCGATAAACTCATCTTT. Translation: CAASVFLPLVGDRGTDKLIF.

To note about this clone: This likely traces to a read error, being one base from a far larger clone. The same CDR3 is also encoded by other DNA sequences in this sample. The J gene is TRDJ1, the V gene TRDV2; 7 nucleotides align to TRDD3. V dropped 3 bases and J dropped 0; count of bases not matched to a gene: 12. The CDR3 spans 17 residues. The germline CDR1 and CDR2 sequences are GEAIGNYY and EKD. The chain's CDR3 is CACDSLLGAPNTDKLIF. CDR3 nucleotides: TGTGCCTGTGACTCCCTCCTGGGGGCCCCCAACACCGATAAACTCATCTTT.

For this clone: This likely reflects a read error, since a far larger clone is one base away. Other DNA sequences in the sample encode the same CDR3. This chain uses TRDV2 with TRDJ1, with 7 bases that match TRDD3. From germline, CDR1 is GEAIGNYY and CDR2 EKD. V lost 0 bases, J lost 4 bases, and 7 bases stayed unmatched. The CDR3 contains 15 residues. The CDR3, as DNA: TGTGCCTGTGACACCGTTTCTGGGGGTTACGATAAACTCATCTTT. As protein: CACDTVSGGYDKLIF.

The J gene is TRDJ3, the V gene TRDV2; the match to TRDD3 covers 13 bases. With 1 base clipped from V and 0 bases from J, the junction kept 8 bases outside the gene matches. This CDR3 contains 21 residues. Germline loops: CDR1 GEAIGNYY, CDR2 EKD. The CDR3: CACDTPDTGGYVSWDTRQMFF. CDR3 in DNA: TGTGCCTGTGACACACCGGATACTGGGGGATACGTCTCCTGGGACACCCGACAGATGTTTTTC.

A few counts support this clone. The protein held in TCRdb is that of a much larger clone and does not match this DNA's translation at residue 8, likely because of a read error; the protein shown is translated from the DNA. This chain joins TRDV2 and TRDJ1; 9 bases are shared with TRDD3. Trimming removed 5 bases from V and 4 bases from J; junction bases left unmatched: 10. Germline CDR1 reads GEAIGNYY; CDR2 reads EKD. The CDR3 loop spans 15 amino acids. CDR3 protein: CACAQLGERDDKLIF. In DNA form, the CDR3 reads TGTGCCTGTGCCCAACTGGGGGAAAGGGACGATAAACTCATCTTT.

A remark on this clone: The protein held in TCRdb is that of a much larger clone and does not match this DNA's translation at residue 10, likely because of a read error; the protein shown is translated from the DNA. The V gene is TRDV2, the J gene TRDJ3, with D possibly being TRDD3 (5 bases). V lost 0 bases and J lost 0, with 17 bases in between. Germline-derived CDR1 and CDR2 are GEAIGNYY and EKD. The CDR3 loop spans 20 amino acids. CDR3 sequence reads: CACDTLGTTIGSWDTRQMFF. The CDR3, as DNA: TGTGCCTGTGACACCTTGGGGACCACGATCGGCTCCTGGGACACCCGACAGATGTTTTTC.

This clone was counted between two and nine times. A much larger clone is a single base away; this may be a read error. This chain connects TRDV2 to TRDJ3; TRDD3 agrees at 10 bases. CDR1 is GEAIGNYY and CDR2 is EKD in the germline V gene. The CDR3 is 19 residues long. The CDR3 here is CACNTAGGYSSWDTRQMFF. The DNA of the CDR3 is TGTGCCTGTAACACCGCTGGGGGATATAGCTCCTGGGACACCCGACAGATGTTTTTC.

This CDR3 reads CALGEVSTSLGDTDKLIF. CDR3 bases: TGTGCTCTTGGGGAAGTCTCTACTTCTCTGGGGGATACCGATAAACTCATCTTT. No V gene call is available, although the J gene is TRDJ1; TRDD3 is the table's D call, not checked against the DNA. The CDR3 length is 18 residues.

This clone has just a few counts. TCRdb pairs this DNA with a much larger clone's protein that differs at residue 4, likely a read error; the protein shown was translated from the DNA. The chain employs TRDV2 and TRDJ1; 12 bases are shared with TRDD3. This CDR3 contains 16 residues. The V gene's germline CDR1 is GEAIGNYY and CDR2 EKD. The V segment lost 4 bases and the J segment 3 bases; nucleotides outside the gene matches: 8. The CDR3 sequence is CACEKLGDTQADKLIF. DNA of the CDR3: TGTGCCTGTGAAAAGCTGGGGGATACGCAGGCCGATAAACTCATCTTT.

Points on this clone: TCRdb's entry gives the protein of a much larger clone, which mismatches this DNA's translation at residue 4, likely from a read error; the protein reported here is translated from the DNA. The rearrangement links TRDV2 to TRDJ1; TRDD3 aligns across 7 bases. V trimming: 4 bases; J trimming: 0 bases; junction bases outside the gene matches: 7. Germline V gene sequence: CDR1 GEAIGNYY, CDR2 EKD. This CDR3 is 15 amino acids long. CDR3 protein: CACELLGTDTDKLIF. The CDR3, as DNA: TGTGCCTGTGAGCTACTGGGGACAGACACCGATAAACTCATCTTT.

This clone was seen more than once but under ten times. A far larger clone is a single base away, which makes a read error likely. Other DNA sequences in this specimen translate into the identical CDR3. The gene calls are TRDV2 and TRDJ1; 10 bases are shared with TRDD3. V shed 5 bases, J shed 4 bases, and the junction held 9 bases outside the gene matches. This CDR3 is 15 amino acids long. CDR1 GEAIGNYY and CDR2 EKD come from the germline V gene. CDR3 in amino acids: CACAQLGDRDDKLIF. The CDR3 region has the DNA TGTGCCTGTGCCCAGCTGGGGGATAGGGACGATAAACTCATCTTT.

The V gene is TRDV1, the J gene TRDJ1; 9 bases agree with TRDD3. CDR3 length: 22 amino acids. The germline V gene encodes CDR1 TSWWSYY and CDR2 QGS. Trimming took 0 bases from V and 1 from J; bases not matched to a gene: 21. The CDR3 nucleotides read TGTGCTCTTGGGGAACTGCCCCTTGTTGGTGCCGTGGGGGATAGTGTCACCGATAAACTCATCTTT. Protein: CALGELPLVGAVGDSVTDKLIF.

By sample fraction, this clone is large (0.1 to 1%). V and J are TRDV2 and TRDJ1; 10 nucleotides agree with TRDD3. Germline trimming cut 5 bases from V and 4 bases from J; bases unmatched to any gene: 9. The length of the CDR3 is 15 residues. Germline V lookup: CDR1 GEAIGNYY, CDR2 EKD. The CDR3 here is CACAPLLGDRDKLIF. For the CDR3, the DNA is TGTGCCTGTGCCCCCCTACTGGGGGATCGCGATAAACTCATCTTT.

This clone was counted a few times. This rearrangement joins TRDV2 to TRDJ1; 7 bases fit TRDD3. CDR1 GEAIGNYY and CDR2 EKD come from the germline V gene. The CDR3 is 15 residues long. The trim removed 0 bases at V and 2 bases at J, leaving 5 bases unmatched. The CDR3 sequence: CACDTAGGKTDKLIF. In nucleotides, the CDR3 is TGTGCCTGTGACACCGCTGGGGGGAAAACCGATAAACTCATCTTT.

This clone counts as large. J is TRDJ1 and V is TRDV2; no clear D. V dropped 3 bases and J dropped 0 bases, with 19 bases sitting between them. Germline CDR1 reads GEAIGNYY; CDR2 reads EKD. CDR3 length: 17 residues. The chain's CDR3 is CACDPVAGTEDTDKLIF. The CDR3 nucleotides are TGTGCCTGTGACCCCGTCGCCGGGACCGAGGACACCGATAAACTCATCTTT.